Shown below are 17 T cell receptor beta chains from a single sample sequenced in a study of tumor-infiltrating lymphocytes in primary liver carcinoma. Unsorted whole blood yielded blood RNA, and germline DNA was extracted as well. The investigators made TCR beta cDNA from 500 ng total RNA, using a constant-region primer. Three nested multiplex PCR rounds, a slightly modified ARM-PCR, produced the libraries for TCR beta. Researchers ran the first two PCR rounds for roughly 11 cycles each with TRBV1-TRBV30 forward primers and a C-beta reverse primer. Via MiXCR, TCRdb re-called the multiplex PCR reads, giving one row per CDR3 protein. The data show some 200,000 distinct CDR3 sequences, almost 65% seen once. Sequenced input: peripheral blood. The receptor source for this set is a woman aged 55-70 years with primary liver carcinoma and hepatitis B virus infection.

Note on this clonotype: The CDR3 does not end in the conserved phenylalanine or tryptophan, so this is likely a read error. The limits of the CDR3 on the DNA are not certain, so only TCRdb's listed CDR3 is given. The chain couples TRBV29-1 to TRBJ2-1; the D call in the table, TRBD1, was not verified against the DNA. From its first to its last residue, the CDR3 has 15 amino acids. Germline CDR1 is SQVTM and CDR2 is ANQGSEA. CDR3 loop: CSAIGTTREHYEQFL.

To note about this clonotype: Possible read error: a much larger clone is one base away. The chain employs TRBV4-1 and TRBJ2-3; D might be TRBD1 (5 bases). The germline V gene has CDR1 MGHRA and CDR2 YSYEKL. CDR3 length: 14 residues. The CDR3 loop reads CASSMLRSTGTQYF. In DNA, the CDR3 is TGCGCCAGCAGCATGCTGAGGAGCACAGGTACGCAGTATTTT.

Comment on this clonotype: The conserved final phenylalanine or tryptophan is absent from the CDR3, which likely points to a read error. The chain joins TRBV12-5 to TRBJ2-1; D ambiguous. From germline, CDR1 is LGHNT and CDR2 FRNRAP. The CDR3 consists of 14 residues. CDR3 DNA: TGTGCTAGTAGTTTCGAGGTAGCTTACAATGAGCAGTTCGTC. Amino acid sequence: CASSFEVAYNEQFV.

This clonotype was observed a handful of times. The chain links TRBV7-8 to TRBJ1-5; the match to TRBD1 covers 7 bases. V shed 1 base and J 4 bases; nucleotides not matched to a gene: 7. Germline V gene data show CDR1 as SGHVS and CDR2 as FQNEAQ. The CDR3 is 16 residues long. The CDR3 region has the DNA TGTGCCAGCAGCTTAGTGCAGGGACAGCTAAATCAGCCCCAGCATTTT. This sequence encodes CASSLVQGQLNQPQHF.

A word on this clonotype: Its ends do not fully match the called genes, so a read error is possible. The chain couples TRBV11-1 to TRBJ2-7, with TRBD1 identical over 7 bases. CDR1 is SGHAT and CDR2 is FQDESV in the germline V gene (reference sequence). The length of the CDR3 is 13 residues. The CDR3 protein is CTSSQDRFVEQYF. The CDR3 DNA reads as TGTACCAGCAGCCAGGACAGGTTTGTCGAGCAATACTTC.

This clonotype was found many times. The chain joins TRBV6-6 to TRBJ2-5; D unclear. The CDR3 covers 12 residues. V lost 5 bases and J 2 bases, leaving 6 bases between the germline ends. The germline CDR1 and CDR2 sequences are MNHNY and SVGAGI (reference sequence). The CDR3 sequence: CASSTLQETQYF. The DNA for the CDR3 is TGTGCCAGCAGTACCTTACAAGAGACCCAGTACTTC.

This clonotype was recorded a few times. This chain links TRBV5-1 with TRBJ2-5; TRBD1 matches at 8 bases. The J segment lost 4 bases and the V segment lost 3 bases, leaving 5 bases of the junction unmatched. This CDR3 spans 14 amino acids. Germline CDR1 is SGHRS and CDR2 is YFSETQ. CDR3 nucleotide sequence: TGCGCCAGCAGCTGGACAGGGAGTTTAGAGACCCAGTACTTC. It translates to CASSWTGSLETQYF.

Comment on this clonotype: A read error may explain this, as a much larger clone is one base away. The CDR3 nucleotides are TGCGCCAGCAGCCAAGGTCCACTCTACGAGCAGTACTTC. As protein: CASSQGPLYEQYF. V gene TRBV4-1 combines with J gene TRBJ2-7; no clear D gene. CDR3 length: 13 residues. The ends were cut back, 1 base at V and 3 bases at J, with 7 bases in the middle. CDR1 and CDR2 from the germline V gene are MGHRA and YSYEKL.

A remark on this clonotype: A much larger clone differs by one base, so this may be a read error. The chain uses TRBV6-2 or TRBV6-3 and TRBJ2-3; tentative D call: TRBD2 (6 bases). This CDR3 has 14 residues. The germline V gene has CDR1 MNHEY and CDR2 SVGEGT. The CDR3 DNA reads TGTGTCAGCAGTTCCGGGGGATACACAGATACGCAGTATTTT. Protein sequence: CVSSSGGYTDTQYF.

Turning to this clonotype: The junction departs from the called germline gene at one end, perhaps through a read error. The CDR3 sequence is CAAESGTGNDEHFF. CDR3 bases: TGTGCCGCCGAATCCGGGACAGGGAACGATGAGCACTTCTTC. The genes are TRBV10-3 and TRBJ2-1; 9 nucleotides align to TRBD1. CDR1 ENHRY and CDR2 SYGVKD come from the germline V gene. The CDR3 runs to 14 residues.

A remark on this clonotype: A junction boundary mismatches the germline segment, possibly from a read error. The genes are TRBV11-2 and TRBJ2-1, with 10 bases aligning to TRBD2. The CDR3 is 16 residues long. Per germline, CDR1 SGHAT and CDR2 FQNNGV. Here the CDR3 DNA reads TGTGCCAGCAACTCTCCCGGACTAGCGGTGTACAATGTGCAGTTCTTC. Translated, it gives CASNSPGLAVYNVQFF. The variable domain in full, completed from reference TRBV11-2 and TRBJ2-1, reads EAGVAQSPRYKIIEKRQSVAFWCNPISGHATLYWYQQILGQGPKLLIQFQNNGVVDDSQLPKDRFSAERLKGVDSTLKIQPAKLEDSAVYLCASNSPGLAVYNVQFFGPGTRLTVL.

This clonotype was seen once. The junction departs from germline at one end; a sequencing error may be responsible. The chain combines TRBV4-1 with TRBJ1-2, with D unclear. Germline values: CDR1 MGHRA, CDR2 YSYEKL. The CDR3 loop spans 16 amino acids. CDR3 sequence: CASNQDIGELGYDYTF. Written as DNA, the CDR3 is TGCGCCAGCAACCAAGATATTGGCGAGTTGGGATATGACTACACCTTC.

This clonotype was observed a few times. The V and J genes are TRBV14 and TRBJ2-3; possibly TRBD2 for D (5 bases). Trimming stripped 3 bases from V and 6 bases from J, with 22 bases between. The CDR3 has 17 residues. Germline V CDR1 and CDR2: SGHDN, FVKESK. The CDR3 protein is CASSHSRRGNILDTQYF. The CDR3 region has the DNA TGTGCCAGCAGCCATTCTCGACGAGGGAACATACTGGATACGCAGTATTTT.

This clonotype was recorded only once. This may stem from a read error, because a much larger clone lies one nucleotide away. This chain joins TRBV12-3 or TRBV12-4 and TRBJ1-5; D is uncertain. Near its end, the DNA agrees better with TRBJ2-3, so the J call may be wrong. The CDR3 sequence is 13 residues long. CDR3 sequence: CASSFSSYQPQYF. Written as DNA, the CDR3 is TGTGCCAGCAGTTTTTCCTCGTATCAGCCCCAGTATTTT.

The chain has TRBV30 and TRBJ2-7, with a possible D match to TRBD1 (6 bases). Deletions cut 0 bases from V and 4 bases from J, with 19 bases between. The CDR3 sequence is 16 residues long. The germline V gene encodes CDR1 GTSNPN and CDR2 SVGIG (reference sequence). DNA for the CDR3: TGTGCCTGGAGTGTAAGCAGGGCCATAACAGGGTACGAGCAGTACTTC. This codes for CAWSVSRAITGYEQYF.

A remark on this clonotype: Compared with germline, one end of the junction differs, possibly owing to a read error. The V call is TRBV29-1, the J call TRBJ2-7, with D perhaps matching TRBD2 (5 bases). From germline, CDR1 is SQVTM and CDR2 ANQGSEA. This CDR3 contains 12 residues. The CDR3 is CSVKANSCEQYF. The CDR3 DNA is TGTAGCGTTAAGGCTAATTCCTGCGAGCAGTACTTC.

Comments on this clonotype: This may be a read error, as it is one base from a much larger clone. Likely a read error: the CDR3 ends without its conserved phenylalanine or tryptophan. This rearrangement joins TRBV29-1 to TRBJ2-1; D call uncertain. The CDR3 has 9 residues. Trimming cost V 5 bases and J 8 bases, with 4 bases left between them. In germline, CDR1 is SQVTM, CDR2 ANQGSEA. The chain's CDR3 is CSVPDEQFL. The CDR3 DNA follows: TGCAGCGTTCCGGATGAGCAGTTCCTC.